This note documents a single TCR beta chain sequence. The sample belongs to a study of T cell changes during pregnancy in multiple sclerosis. Generated by immunoSEQ multiplex PCR, the TCRdb table keeps only in-frame clones and is missing some. The profile shows over 45,000 clones, 80% to 95% of them singletons. The germline CDR1 and CDR2 sequences are LNHDA and SQIVND (reference sequence). V was pared by 6 bases and J by 8 bases, with 12 bases of the junction left unmatched. The CDR3 totals 15 residues. The sequence came from a female donor in good health, enrolled as a control in a pregnancy study. The sequencing used peripheral blood, collected in the third trimester of pregnancy. The V gene is TRBV19, the J gene TRBJ1-1; TRBD1 matches 10 bases. The CDR3 loop reads CASSVDRGTRREAFF. The CDR3 DNA reads TGTGCCAGTAGCGTGGACAGGGGGACCCGGAGAGAAGCTTTCTTT.